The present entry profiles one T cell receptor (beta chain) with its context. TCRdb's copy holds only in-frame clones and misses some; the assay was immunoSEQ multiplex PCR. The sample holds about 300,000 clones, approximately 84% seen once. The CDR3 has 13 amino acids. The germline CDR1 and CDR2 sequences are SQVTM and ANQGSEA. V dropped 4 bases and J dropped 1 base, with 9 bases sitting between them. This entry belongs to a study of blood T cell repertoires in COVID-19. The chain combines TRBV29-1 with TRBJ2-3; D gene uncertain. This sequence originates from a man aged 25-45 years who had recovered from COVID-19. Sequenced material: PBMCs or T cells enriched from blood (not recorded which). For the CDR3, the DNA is TGCAGCGTTGTTAGAGAGGGCACAGATACGCAGTATTTT. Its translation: CSVVREGTDTQYF.